This T cell receptor beta chain was found in a study of cytomegalovirus exposure and HLA in healthy donors (dated by TCRdb to the late 2010s). Turning to the overall study: According to an earlier analysis of around 600 of the donors, 150 million to 200 million T cells yielded roughly 100 million unique TCR beta sequences and about 300 Gb of sequence data. The study aimed to test whether signatures of past pathogen exposure could be identified by cataloging public T cell receptors. Of the roughly 400 genotyped donors, 65% to 90% fell in the genetic ancestry cluster associated with self-reported Caucasian donors. The study profiled the T cell repertoires of approximately 700 subjects by immunosequencing and related them to cytomegalovirus serostatus. In a later genetic analysis, genome-wide SNP genotypes for about three fifths of the 666 donors were used, and that subset was treated as a discovery cohort. Class I and class II HLA loci were covered by the typing at four-digit resolution. Every repertoire in the discovery cohort had been generated on one and the same sequencing platform. To decide whether each TCR beta V gene segment behaved as functional or pseudogenic, an earlier analysis of 587 of the donors relied on high-throughput TCR beta sequencing. Because of strong linkage in the cohort, roughly five DR-DQ haplotypes were treated as single units for association and clustering. Across around 400 genotyped donors of the cohort, an average of roughly 250,000 unique TCR beta nucleotide sequences per donor were sequenced, and approximately 17% of those sequences were non-productive. Roughly 300 gigabases of sequencing data and around 85 million unique TCR sequences made up an early release that covered 500 to 650 HLA-typed donors. Rather than drawing on any new phenotypic data, the later analysis identified candidate immune exposures from TCR beta sequences and the way those sequences occurred across donors. A later analysis re-analyzed previously published TCR beta repertoires from about 600 donors and added high-resolution HLA genotyping to study TCR occurrence patterns. The number of typed donors differed by locus: roughly 620-640 for A, B, C, DRB1 and DQB1; some 500 for DQA1; approximately 610 for DPA1; and about 450 for DPB1. To predict cytomegalovirus infection status, the study brought together high-throughput TCR immunosequencing, statistical association of individual TCRs with disease status, and machine learning. Along with the roughly 670-subject first cohort, a separate validation cohort of around 120 different subjects was used. Donor age, sex, ethnicity and CMV serostatus were compiled alongside the repertoire data. Broader findings and caveats from the paper: Across donors, most TCR sequences were observed very rarely, whereas some public TCRs were present in many individuals. Compared with equally common non-associated chains, HLA-associated TCR beta chains in a later analysis were more clonally expanded and had lower generation probabilities. The authors suggested that the approach could potentially be extended to other disease states and immunological phenotypes. Some IMGT-functional V segments, including TRBV6-2 and TRBV6-3, could not be told apart with the 87-base-pair reads, so those segments were excluded. Because HLA typing was unavailable for some donors at each locus, only the typed subset was used in association tests. A later genetic analysis associated a missense DCLRE1C variant with V-gene and J-gene trimming of TCR beta chains, and an independent cohort replicated the association. In a later genetic analysis, fewer N-insertions in productive TCRs were reported among donors in an Asian-associated ancestry cluster than the approximately 630-donor mean. A further reported finding was that TCR beta sequences accurately predicted the HLA-A and HLA-B alleles for most subjects in the first cohort. Cytomegalovirus status was reported to be diagnosed by the classifier with high specificity and sensitivity in both the original and validation cohorts. For the cohort, immune exposure information was limited to CMV serostatus. In a later analysis, most CMV-associated TCR beta chains were found to appear HLA-restricted, with HLA associations seemingly driven largely by CMV exposure. In a later analysis, TCR association rates were found to vary across HLA loci, with the most associated TCRs seen for DRB1 alleles and the fewest for HLA-C alleles. The presence/absence analyses assumed that sequencing depth was roughly uniform across donors, and that assumption may not be true. In a later analysis, 16,951 TCR beta sequences were associated with specific HLA alleles at a false discovery rate of 0.05. Assigning TCR associations to individual alleles was difficult when HLA alleles, especially DR and DQ, strongly co-occurred. Only TCR beta chains were sequenced in this cohort, and the absence of alpha or paired-chain data limited detectable features. A cluster of highly shared sequence variants was judged likely to be a technical artifact of the sequencing pipeline. About 17 rarely observed V segments, including chromosome 9 orphons, were excluded from the earlier analysis of about 500 of the donors because counts were too low. Broadly in line with IMGT annotations, most TCR beta V segments showed up in productive rearrangements about 87% or about 30% of the time in an earlier analysis of about 500 of the donors. In vitro tests confirmed that a few of the cytomegalovirus-associated TCR beta chains recognize cytomegalovirus antigens. In a later analysis, several top co-occurrence clusters were reported to appear linked to parvovirus B19, influenza, CMV and Epstein-Barr virus. The study listed 150 to 200 TCR beta chains as associated with cytomegalovirus. Linkage disequilibrium might explain the correlated functional status among segregating V segments, but an unknown experimental factor could not be excluded.

Receptors were amplified or captured by the immunoSEQ multiplex PCR assay. For the multiplex PCR, a mixture combining 60 forward primers for TCR Vbeta segments and 13 reverse primers for TCR Jbeta segments was used. Amplification of the CDR3 region of rearranged TCR beta genes was performed with a multiplex PCR assay on genomic DNA. The Illumina HiSeq System was used to sequence the amplified TCR beta libraries as 87-base-pair reads. The paper's processing steps were these. Across the 600 to 700 repertoires, a later analysis counted roughly 84 million unique TCR beta chains, about 10 million of which were shared by at least two donors. To remove PCR and sequencing errors, raw reads were error-corrected and collapsed into unique sequences using a nearest-neighbor algorithm that merged closely related sequences. V, D and J gene segments were assigned by aligning CDR3 sequences to IMGT reference sequences. For a sequence to be retained, a match of at least six nucleotides was required to both a V gene segment and a J gene segment. A rearrangement counted as productive if the CDR3 had no stop codons and remained in frame with V and J, and every other rearrangement counted as non-productive. Following IMGT convention, CDR3 was defined as the stretch from the second conserved V-encoded cysteine up to the conserved J-encoded phenylalanine. The earlier analysis of 500 to 750 of the donors excluded any sequence lacking an unambiguous match to a single V gene segment. In an earlier analysis of roughly 600 of the donors, a V segment was called functional when productive rearrangements were above 56.7%, and segregating when the standard deviation between donors exceeded 5%. A statistical classification framework was developed to diagnose cytomegalovirus status using the catalog of TCR beta chain sequences. V and J gene assignment, in a later analysis, came from comparing TCR nucleotide sequences with IMGT/GENE-DB human TR gene sequences. Using the TCRdist pipeline, a later analysis assigned CDR3 sequences along with most-parsimonious VDJ recombination scenarios. A later analysis defined each TCR beta chain by its CDR3 amino acid sequence plus V-gene family, and excluded reads lacking a unique V-gene family. To address suspected cross-contamination and a sequencing artifact, a later analysis removed under 600 highly shared, low-generation-probability nucleotide sequences. In a later analysis, a clonal expansion index was calculated for each public chain from normalized within-repertoire ranks of inferred template counts. In a later analysis, generation probabilities were computed using a VDJ recombination model fitted to out-of-frame rearrangements, and the results were checked against IGoR. In a later analysis, hypergeometric tests were used to score TCR-TCR, TCR-HLA and TCR-CMV co-occurrence, with a repertoire-size bias correction applied to TCR pairs. A later analysis estimated false discovery rates by permuting HLA or CMV assignments 20 times. In a later analysis, co-occurring TCRs were grouped using DBSCAN, and TCRdist sequence similarity was added for clustering within HLA-allele-positive subsets. Co-occurrence clustering excluded repertoires with fewer than 30,000 or more than 120,000 public chains, plus five with anomalous nucleotide sharing. The source is immuneACCESS, and TCRdb retained only in-frame sequences with V and J called. Part of the clones is not carried over; for the studies checked, unresolved V genes explain less than half of this, and the remainder is unexplained. That table supplies the V and J calls and clone size; D and trimming were determined from the DNA. The table for this sample lists about 170,000 clones; 75% of them were counted only once. The ten largest clones add up to under 3% of the sample.

Trimming accounts for 4 bases at V and 2 bases at J, while the number of junction bases matched to no gene is 2. The CDR3 numbers 15 residues from cysteine through phenylalanine. Only the CDR3 DNA stays, 45 bases, in frame from base 1. Looking up the germline V gene yields CDR1 SGHTA and CDR2 FQGNSA. In total, roughly 710 healthy bone marrow donors made up the cohort. At the time of sampling, all cohort members were nominally healthy, though unrecorded immune exposures were likely present. The donor was CMV seropositive and was included in the group of 250 to 350 seropositive cohort members. A peripheral blood sample was collected from each donor, and TCR beta sequencing was performed on peripheral blood mononuclear cells. Genomic DNA was extracted from the blood cell samples with the Qiagen DNeasy Blood Extraction Kit. Comment on this clone: Its antigen has not been determined. No much larger clone is present one base from it, and per-base qualities are unavailable.

Specimen: PBMCs. This TCR was sampled from a woman aged 50 to 60 in good health and CMV-seropositive. The chain joins TRBV7-2 to TRBJ2-7, with 13 central nucleotides matching TRBD2. The CDR3 has the sequence CASSSTSGGAYEQYF. The bases read TGTGCCAGCAGCTCCACTAGCGGGGGGGCCTACGAGCAGTACTTC.